This T cell receptor beta chain was recorded in a study of PD-1 blockade in classical Hodgkin lymphoma. Study findings and constraints: CD4+ TCR diversity, unlike CD8+, climbed significantly by C4D1. Diversity similar to that of newly diagnosed patients was seen at baseline in complete responders.

Libraries were prepared by immunoSEQ multiplex PCR; TCRdb keeps only in-frame clonotypes and omits some of them. The sample lists some 95,000 clones; 90% were seen once. The CDR3 length is 14 residues. V was clipped by 1 base and J by 4 bases, with 10 bases between them. CDR1 is SGHVS, CDR2 FQNEAQ, per germline. For this clone: The antigen is undetermined.

Time point described: cycle 4 day 1 (C4D1), after more than five weeks of nivolumab. Relapses following autologous stem cell transplantation were seen in all patients, with brentuximab vedotin exposure varying. The clonotype comes from a human donor with classical Hodgkin lymphoma. The input for sequencing was peripheral blood mononuclear cells (PBMCs), taken before the fourth cycle of nivolumab. The chain uses TRBV7-8 and TRBJ1-2; the D gene is possibly TRBD1 (5 bases). The CDR3 nucleotides are TGTGCCAGCAGCTTAGAGGCAGGGCCCTATGGCTACACCTTC. This translates into CASSLEAGPYGYTF.